The 21 T cell receptor beta chains reported below all come from one sample, sequenced in a study of blood T cell repertoires in COVID-19. Profiled with immunoSEQ multiplex PCR; TCRdb holds only in-frame clones, not every one. The table includes about 200,000 clones, 88% detected once. The sample comprised peripheral blood. These TCRs come from a man between 18 and 29 years old with active or convalescent COVID-19.

This chain connects TRBV9 to TRBJ2-5, with 11 bases matching TRBD2. J lost 4 bases, V lost 4 bases, and 12 bases had no gene match. Germline V gene sequence: CDR1 SGDLS, CDR2 YYNGEE. This CDR3 region has 17 residues. CDR3 sequence: CASSPSPLAGGLETQYF. The CDR3 region has the DNA TGTGCCAGCAGCCCCTCCCCCCTAGCGGGGGGCCTAGAGACCCAGTACTTC.

The rearrangement uses TRBV6-6 and TRBJ1-4; no definite D call. V was shortened by 6 bases and J by 13 bases, with 21 bases between the two germline ends. Germline-derived CDR1 and CDR2 are MNHNY and SVGAGI (reference sequence). The CDR3 sequence is 14 residues long. The CDR3 DNA follows: TGTGCCAGCAGCTCCCTAAGGGAGAGAAAAACACTGTTTTTT. Residues: CASSSLRERKTLFF.

This clone was seen just once. This chain connects TRBV4-1 to TRBJ1-2; D may be TRBD1 (6 bases). Trimming shortened V by 0 bases and J by 8 bases, and 16 bases separated the two germline ends. This CDR3 is 15 amino acids long. The germline gives CDR1 MGHRA, CDR2 YSYEKL. This CDR3 is CASSQEGAGAKGYTF. The CDR3 coding sequence is TGCGCCAGCAGCCAAGAAGGTGCGGGGGCGAAGGGCTACACCTTC.

The genes are TRBV5-6 and TRBJ1-2, with a possible D match to TRBD1 (6 bases). The CDR3 extends over 14 amino acids. Germline CDR1 reads SGHDT; CDR2 reads YYEEEE. V dropped 4 bases and J dropped 8 bases, with 18 bases sitting between them. The CDR3 protein is CASSPVAGAGGYTF. The CDR3 DNA sequence: TGTGCCAGCAGCCCTGTTGCGGGGGCAGGGGGCTACACCTTC.

The chain is built from TRBV5-1 and TRBJ2-1; TRBD1 aligns across 8 bases. The CDR3 length is 17 residues. Germline lookup yields CDR1 SGHRS and CDR2 YFSETQ. Trimming cost V 4 bases and J 2 bases; bases outside gene matches: 11. CDR3 sequence reads: CASSLTIRDRTYNEQFF. The DNA for the CDR3 is TGCGCCAGCAGCCTGACTATACGGGACAGGACCTACAATGAGCAGTTCTTC.

The chain combines TRBV19 with TRBJ2-1; TRBD2 matches at 7 bases. The CDR3 contains 15 residues. CDR1 and CDR2 (germline): LNHDA, SQIVND (reference sequence). The V and J ends lost 5 bases and 6 bases, in that order; junction bases with no gene match: 10. The CDR3 sequence is CASSQWGEGINEQFF. The CDR3 bases are TGTGCCAGTAGTCAGTGGGGGGAGGGGATCAATGAGCAGTTCTTC. Full variable domain (rest looked up from reference TRBV19 and TRBJ2-1): DGGITQSPKYLFRKEGQNVTLSCEQNLNHDAMYWYRQDPGQGLRLIYYSQIVNDFQKGDIAEGYSVSREKKESFPLTVTSAQKNPTAFYLCASSQWGEGINEQFFGPGTRLTVL.

This clone was counted only a few times. The chain joins TRBV2 to TRBJ2-2; D might be TRBD2 (5 bases). This CDR3 contains 15 residues. From germline, CDR1 is SNHLY and CDR2 FYNNEI. Trimming stripped 4 bases from V and 1 base from J, with 10 bases between. The DNA of the CDR3 is TGTGCCAGCAGTGTTACGGGGTTGAACACCGGGGAGCTGTTTTTT. This sequence encodes CASSVTGLNTGELFF.

The J gene is TRBJ2-7, the V gene TRBV7-2; a possible D gene is TRBD2 (6 bases). CDR3 length equals 16 residues. Germline loops: CDR1 SGHTA, CDR2 FQGNSA. Trimming shortened V by 5 bases and J by 0 bases, and 17 bases separated the two germline ends. CDR3 residues: CASSRRGGISSYEQYF. The DNA for the CDR3 is TGTGCCAGCAGCCGGAGAGGCGGGATCAGCTCCTACGAGCAGTACTTC.

This clone was counted a single time. The J gene is TRBJ2-3, the V gene TRBV18; a possible D gene is TRBD1 (5 bases). V lost 5 bases and J 2 bases, leaving 8 bases between the germline ends. There are 13 residues in the CDR3. The germline CDR1 and CDR2 sequences are KGHSH and LQKENI. CDR3 DNA: TGTGCCAGCTCAGGACACAACACAGATACGCAGTATTTT. This codes for CASSGHNTDTQYF.

J is TRBJ2-7 and V is TRBV10-3, with D possibly matching TRBD1 (8 bases). Germline-derived CDR1 and CDR2 are ENHRY and SYGVKD. The CDR3 is 16 amino acids. The V end lost 5 bases, the J end lost 1 base, and 18 bases lay between the germline ends. CDR3 nucleotides: TGTGCCATCAGTACCGGAACAGGGGGGGGTTCCTACGAGCAGTACTTC. This encodes CAISTGTGGGSYEQYF.

J is TRBJ1-2 and V is TRBV6-4; no clear D gene. CDR3 size: 15 residues. V lost 0 bases and J 2 bases, leaving 10 bases between the germline ends. Germline V gives CDR1 MRHNA, CDR2 SNTAGT. The CDR3 reads CASSDSIGGNYGYTF. The CDR3, as DNA: TGTGCCAGCAGTGACTCGATAGGCGGCAACTATGGCTACACCTTC.

The chain links TRBV7-8 to TRBJ1-6; possibly TRBD1 for D (5 bases). CDR3 size: 15 residues. V was shortened by 5 bases and J by 4 bases, with 12 bases between the two germline ends. Germline-derived CDR1 and CDR2 are SGHVS and FQNEAQ. The CDR3 bases are TGTGCCAGCAGCCTCCAGACAGTTTATAATTCACCCCTCCACTTT. Its translation: CASSLQTVYNSPLHF.

The chain couples TRBV21-1 to TRBJ1-5; the table gives TRBD1 as D, unverified against the DNA. TRBV21-1 is described as a pseudogene. This CDR3 has 20 amino acids. The DNA for the CDR3 is TGTGCCAGCAGGTTACCACAATTGGACAGGGACCCATATAGCAATCAGCCCCAGCATTTT. Translating it yields CASRLPQLDRDPYSNQPQHF.

Only a few counts were recorded for this clone. This chain connects TRBV10-3 to TRBJ2-3; 8 bases fit TRBD2. CDR1 ENHRY and CDR2 SYGVKD come from the germline V gene. V trimming: 6 bases; J trimming: 6 bases; junction bases outside the gene matches: 11. This CDR3 is built from 15 residues. The CDR3 loop is CAIRERGFLSDTQYF. The DNA of the CDR3 is TGTGCCATCAGAGAGCGGGGGTTCTTGTCTGATACGCAGTATTTT.

The rearrangement uses TRBV7-3 and TRBJ2-1; 9 positions match TRBD2. CDR1 is SGHTA and CDR2 is FQGTGA in the germline V gene. The length of the CDR3 is 16 residues. Losses at the gene ends were 2 bases for V and 4 bases for J; bases not matched to a gene: 6. The CDR3 DNA reads as TGTGCCAGCAGCTTATCCCTAGCGGGAATTTACAATGAGCAGTTCTTC. This translates into CASSLSLAGIYNEQFF.

Here the CDR3 DNA reads TGTGCCAGCAGTCAACCGGGACAGGGGTCCTACGAGCAGTACTTC. The encoded protein is CASSQPGQGSYEQYF. The chain joins TRBV5-4 to TRBJ2-7, with 10 bases identical to TRBD1. The junction had 6 bases not matched to a gene; V was cut back by 5 bases and J by 1 base. CDR1 is SGHNT and CDR2 is YYREEE in the germline V gene (reference sequence). The CDR3 is 15 amino acids.

A single count supports this clone. The V gene is TRBV6-1, the J gene TRBJ1-1; D is unclear. Germline V lookup: CDR1 MNHNS, CDR2 SASEGT. This CDR3 is built from 14 residues. Trimming removed 3 bases at V and 0 bases at J, with 8 bases between. The CDR3 DNA reads TGTGCCAGCAGTGAGATACCTATGAACACTGAAGCTTTCTTT. Its protein product is CASSEIPMNTEAFF.

The chain couples TRBV19 to TRBJ2-5; TRBD1 matches at 9 bases. This CDR3 spans 15 amino acids. Germline assignment: CDR1 LNHDA and CDR2 SQIVND (reference sequence). Trimming cost V 4 bases and J 1 base; bases outside gene matches: 4. The CDR3 is CASSRTGVLQETQYF. The CDR3, as DNA: TGTGCCAGTAGTAGGACAGGGGTTCTCCAAGAGACCCAGTACTTC. The full variable domain, its missing parts supplied by reference TRBV19 and TRBJ2-5, is DGGITQSPKYLFRKEGQNVTLSCEQNLNHDAMYWYRQDPGQGLRLIYYSQIVNDFQKGDIAEGYSVSREKKESFPLTVTSAQKNPTAFYLCASSRTGVLQETQYFGPGTRLLVL.

V and J are TRBV19 and TRBJ1-4; the D is unclear. The CDR3 is 12 residues long. Germline assignment: CDR1 LNHDA and CDR2 SQIVND (reference sequence). V lost 4 bases and J 10 bases, leaving 10 bases between the germline ends. The CDR3 is CASSRHVGKLFF. The CDR3 bases are TGTGCCAGTAGTAGACATGTTGGAAAACTGTTTTTT.

This chain links TRBV6-1 with TRBJ2-7; D is possibly TRBD1 (6 bases). The V end was cut by 5 bases, the J end by 0 bases, with 11 bases between. The CDR3 is made up of 14 amino acids. The germline V gene encodes CDR1 MNHNS and CDR2 SASEGT. The CDR3 loop is CASSFGQSSYEQYF. The DNA of the CDR3 is TGTGCCAGCAGTTTTGGACAGAGCTCCTACGAGCAGTACTTC.

The chain has TRBV15 and TRBJ1-2; D ambiguous. Germline V gene lookup returns CDR1 LNHNV and CDR2 YYDKDF (reference sequence). This CDR3 is 14 amino acids long. V was trimmed by 1 base and J by 3 bases, leaving 9 bases between them. CDR3 bases: TGTGCCACCAGCAGAGGAGGTACGGACTATGGCTACACCTTC. Its translation is CATSRGGTDYGYTF.